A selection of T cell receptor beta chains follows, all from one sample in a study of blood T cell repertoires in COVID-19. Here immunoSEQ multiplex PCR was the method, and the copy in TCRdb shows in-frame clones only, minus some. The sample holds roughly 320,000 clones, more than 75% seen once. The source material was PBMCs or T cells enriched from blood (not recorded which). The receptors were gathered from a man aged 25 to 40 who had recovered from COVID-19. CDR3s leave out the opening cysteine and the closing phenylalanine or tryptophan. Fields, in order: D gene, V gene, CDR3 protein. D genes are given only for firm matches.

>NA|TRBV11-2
ASSLEFGNTEAF
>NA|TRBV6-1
ASSEVPGANSPLH
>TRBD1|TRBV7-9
ASSTRQGLNEKLF
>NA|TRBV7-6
ASTLEAIPFHEQF
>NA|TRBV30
AFKQTQSYNSPLH
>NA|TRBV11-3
ASSPDFNEQF
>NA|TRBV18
ASSTPRDTTYNEQF
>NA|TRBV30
AWMIPTGTNEKLF
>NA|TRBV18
ASSPPGHNYEQY
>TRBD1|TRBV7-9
ASSYNRQGAGEKLF
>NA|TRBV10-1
ASTGRGTRGNSPLH
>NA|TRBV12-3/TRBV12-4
ASSFQYQPQH
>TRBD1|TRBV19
ASSGTGGTGYGYT
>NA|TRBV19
ASRGAEADTQY
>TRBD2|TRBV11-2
ASSLGGGGTYNEQF
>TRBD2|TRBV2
ASSDGRRGYQETQY
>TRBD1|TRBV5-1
ASSPTPTGQGKNYEQY
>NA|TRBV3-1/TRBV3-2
ASSQAGGPRTGELF
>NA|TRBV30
AWSVQQLGAYGYT
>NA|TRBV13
ASSHLPKGGAPRRPLQETQY
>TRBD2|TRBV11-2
ASSRIPGLAGVRGNEQF
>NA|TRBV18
ASSPNQETQY
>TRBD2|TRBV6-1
ASSDRASGGLYNEQF
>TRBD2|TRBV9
ASSFTSGLYNEQF
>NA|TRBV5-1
ASSLEQVEDTGELF
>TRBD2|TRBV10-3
AISWTSGLNEQF
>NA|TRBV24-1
ATSPRGSNYGYT
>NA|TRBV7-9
ASSYKTTGPGTEAF
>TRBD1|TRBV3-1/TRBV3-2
ASSWDSNSPLH
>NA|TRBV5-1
ASSPRDSRTDTQY
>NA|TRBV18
ASSMLGIEQF
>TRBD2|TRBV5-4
ASSLAGSSRNEQF
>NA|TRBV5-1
ASSLEGSQEAF
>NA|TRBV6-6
ASSYSISSGSYEQY
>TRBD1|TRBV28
ASRLYPRTGGNYGYT
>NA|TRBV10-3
AISGPRKVEQY